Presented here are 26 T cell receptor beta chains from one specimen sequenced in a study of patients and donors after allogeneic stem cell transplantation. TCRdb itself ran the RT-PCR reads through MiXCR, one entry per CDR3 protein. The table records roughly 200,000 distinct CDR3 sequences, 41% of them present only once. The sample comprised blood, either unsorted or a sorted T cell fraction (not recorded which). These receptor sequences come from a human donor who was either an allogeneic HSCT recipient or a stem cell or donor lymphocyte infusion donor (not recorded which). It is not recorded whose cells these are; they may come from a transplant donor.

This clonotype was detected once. The CDR3 protein is CASSRPGTSGRYEQYF. CDR3 bases: TGTGCCAGCAGCCGGCCTGGGACTAGCGGGAGGTACGAGCAGTACTTC. The chain joins TRBV12-3 or TRBV12-4 to TRBJ2-7; 15 nucleotides line up with TRBD2. The CDR3 spans 16 residues. V was pared by 6 bases and J by 4 bases, with 7 bases of the junction left unmatched.

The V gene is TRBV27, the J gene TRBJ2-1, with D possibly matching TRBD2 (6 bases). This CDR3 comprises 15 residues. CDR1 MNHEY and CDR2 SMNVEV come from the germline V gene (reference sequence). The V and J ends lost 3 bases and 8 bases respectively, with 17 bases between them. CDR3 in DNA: TGTGCCAGCAGTTTCCGGGACGGGGGAGAGTATGAGCAGTTCTTC. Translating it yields CASSFRDGGEYEQFF.

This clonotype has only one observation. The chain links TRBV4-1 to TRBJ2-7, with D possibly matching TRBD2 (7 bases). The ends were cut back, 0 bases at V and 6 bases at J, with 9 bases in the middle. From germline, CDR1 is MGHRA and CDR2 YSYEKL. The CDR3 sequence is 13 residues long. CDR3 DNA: TGCGCCAGCAGCCAAGACGGGGGGCGCGAGCAGTACTTC. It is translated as CASSQDGGREQYF.

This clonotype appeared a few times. This CDR3 is CSVSLTQGIYEQYF. The CDR3, as DNA: TGCAGCGTCTCCCTTACCCAGGGTATTTACGAGCAGTACTTC. V usage is TRBV29-1 and J usage is TRBJ2-7, with TRBD1 as a possible D gene (5 bases). From germline, CDR1 is SQVTM and CDR2 ANQGSEA. This CDR3 is built from 14 residues. The ends were cut back, 6 bases at V and 4 bases at J, with 19 bases in the middle.

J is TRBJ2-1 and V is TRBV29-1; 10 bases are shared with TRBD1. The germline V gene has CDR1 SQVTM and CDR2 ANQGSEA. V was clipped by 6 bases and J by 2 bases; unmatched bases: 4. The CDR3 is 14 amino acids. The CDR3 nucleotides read TGCAGCGTCGGCGGACAGGGGGCCTACAATGAGCAGTTCTTC. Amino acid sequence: CSVGGQGAYNEQFF.

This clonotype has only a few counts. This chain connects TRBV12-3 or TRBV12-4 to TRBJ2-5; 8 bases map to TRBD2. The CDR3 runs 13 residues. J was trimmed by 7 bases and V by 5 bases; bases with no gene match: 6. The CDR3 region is CASSPSGRGTQYF. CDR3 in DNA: TGTGCCAGCAGTCCGAGCGGGAGAGGGACCCAGTACTTC.

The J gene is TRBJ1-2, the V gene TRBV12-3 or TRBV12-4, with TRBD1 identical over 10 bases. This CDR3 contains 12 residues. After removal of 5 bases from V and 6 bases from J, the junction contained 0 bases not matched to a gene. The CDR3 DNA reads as TGTGCCAGCAGTGGGACAGGGGATGGCTACACCTTC. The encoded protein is CASSGTGDGYTF.

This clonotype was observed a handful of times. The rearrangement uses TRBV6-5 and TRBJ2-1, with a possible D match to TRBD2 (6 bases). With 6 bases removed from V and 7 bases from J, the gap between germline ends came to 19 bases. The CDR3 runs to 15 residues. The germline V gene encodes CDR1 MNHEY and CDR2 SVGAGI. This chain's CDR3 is CASRERGTRRNEQFF. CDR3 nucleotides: TGTGCCAGCAGAGAGCGCGGGACGAGGCGAAATGAGCAGTTCTTC.

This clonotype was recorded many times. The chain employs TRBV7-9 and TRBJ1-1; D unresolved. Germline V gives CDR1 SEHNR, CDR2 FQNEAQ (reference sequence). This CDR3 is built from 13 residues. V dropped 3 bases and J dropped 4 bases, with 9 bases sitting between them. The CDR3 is CASSFVSGTEAFF. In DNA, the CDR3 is TGTGCCAGCAGCTTCGTATCCGGCACTGAAGCTTTCTTT.

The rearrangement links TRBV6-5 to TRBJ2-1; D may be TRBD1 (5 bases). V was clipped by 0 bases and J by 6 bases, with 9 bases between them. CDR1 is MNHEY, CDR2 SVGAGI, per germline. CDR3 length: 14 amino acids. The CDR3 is CASSYSWTSNEQFF. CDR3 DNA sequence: TGTGCCAGCAGTTACTCTTGGACAAGCAATGAGCAGTTCTTC.

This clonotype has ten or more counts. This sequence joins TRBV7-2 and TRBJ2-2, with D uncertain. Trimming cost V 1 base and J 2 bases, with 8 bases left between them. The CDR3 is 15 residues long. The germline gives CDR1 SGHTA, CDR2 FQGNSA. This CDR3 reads CASSLGLGNTGELFF. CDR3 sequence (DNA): TGTGCCAGCAGCTTAGGTCTAGGCAACACCGGGGAGCTGTTTTTT.

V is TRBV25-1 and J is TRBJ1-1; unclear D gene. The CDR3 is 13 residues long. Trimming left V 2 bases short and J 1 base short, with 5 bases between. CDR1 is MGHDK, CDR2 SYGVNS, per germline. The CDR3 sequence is CASSEEENTEAFF. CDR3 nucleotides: TGTGCCAGCAGTGAAGAGGAGAACACTGAAGCTTTCTTT.

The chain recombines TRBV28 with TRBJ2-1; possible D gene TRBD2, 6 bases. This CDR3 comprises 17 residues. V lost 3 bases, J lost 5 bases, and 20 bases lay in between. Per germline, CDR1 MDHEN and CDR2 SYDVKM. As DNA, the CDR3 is TGTGCCAGCAGTTTCCCTCGGGGAGGCGGGATCGACAATGAGCAGTTCTTC. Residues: CASSFPRGGGIDNEQFF.

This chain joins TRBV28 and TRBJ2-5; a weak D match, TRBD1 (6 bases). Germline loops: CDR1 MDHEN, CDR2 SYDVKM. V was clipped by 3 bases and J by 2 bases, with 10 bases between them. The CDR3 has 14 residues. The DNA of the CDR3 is TGTGCCAGCAGTTTTTATGGACAGCAAGAGACCCAGTACTTC. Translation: CASSFYGQQETQYF.

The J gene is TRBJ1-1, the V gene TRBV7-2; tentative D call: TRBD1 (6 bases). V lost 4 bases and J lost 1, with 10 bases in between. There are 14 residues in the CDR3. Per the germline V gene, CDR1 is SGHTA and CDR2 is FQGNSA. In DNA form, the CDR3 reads TGTGCCAGCAGCTGGCGGGGACAGAACACTGAAGCTTTCTTT. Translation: CASSWRGQNTEAFF.

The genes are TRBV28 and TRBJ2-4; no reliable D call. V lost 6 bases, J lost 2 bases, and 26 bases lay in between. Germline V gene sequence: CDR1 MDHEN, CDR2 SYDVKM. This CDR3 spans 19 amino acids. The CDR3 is CASSFQYLQRMATKNIQYF. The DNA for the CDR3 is TGTGCCAGCAGCTTCCAGTACCTACAGAGGATGGCAACCAAAAACATTCAGTACTTC.

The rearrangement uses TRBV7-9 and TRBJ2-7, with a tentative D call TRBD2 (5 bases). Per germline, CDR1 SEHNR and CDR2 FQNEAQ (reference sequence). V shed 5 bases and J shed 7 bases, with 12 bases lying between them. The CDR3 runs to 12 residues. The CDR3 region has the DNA TGTGCCAGCAGCCTGTCGGAGGTAGAGCAGTACTTC. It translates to CASSLSEVEQYF.

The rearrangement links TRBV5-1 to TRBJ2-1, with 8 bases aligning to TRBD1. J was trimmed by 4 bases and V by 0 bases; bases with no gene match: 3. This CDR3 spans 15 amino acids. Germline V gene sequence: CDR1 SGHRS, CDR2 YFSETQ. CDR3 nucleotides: TGCGCCAGCAGCTTGGAGGACAGGGTATACAATGAGCAGTTCTTC. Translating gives CASSLEDRVYNEQFF.

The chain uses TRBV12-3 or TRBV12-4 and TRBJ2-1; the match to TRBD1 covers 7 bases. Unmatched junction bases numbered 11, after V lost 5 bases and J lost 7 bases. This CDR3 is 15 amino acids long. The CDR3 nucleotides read TGTGCCAGCAGTCGGGCCGGGAAGGGGGCTAATGAGCAGTTCTTC. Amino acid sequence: CASSRAGKGANEQFF.

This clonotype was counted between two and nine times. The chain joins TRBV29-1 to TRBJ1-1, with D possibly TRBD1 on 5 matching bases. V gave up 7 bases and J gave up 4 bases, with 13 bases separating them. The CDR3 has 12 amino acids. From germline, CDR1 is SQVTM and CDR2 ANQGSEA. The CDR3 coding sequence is TGCAGCGCCACGAGGGGTTTCACTGAAGCTTTCTTT. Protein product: CSATRGFTEAFF.

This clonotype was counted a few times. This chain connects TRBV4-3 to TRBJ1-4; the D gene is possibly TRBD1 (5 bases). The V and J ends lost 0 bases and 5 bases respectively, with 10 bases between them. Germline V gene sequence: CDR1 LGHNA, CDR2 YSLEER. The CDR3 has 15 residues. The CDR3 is CASSQEVGGNEKLFF. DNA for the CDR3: TGCGCCAGCAGCCAAGAAGTCGGGGGGAATGAAAAACTGTTTTTT.

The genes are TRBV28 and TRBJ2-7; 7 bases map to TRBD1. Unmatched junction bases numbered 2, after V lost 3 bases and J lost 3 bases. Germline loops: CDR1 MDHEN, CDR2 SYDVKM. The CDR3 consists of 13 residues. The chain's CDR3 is CASSFGQDYEQYF. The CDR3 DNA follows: TGTGCCAGCAGTTTTGGACAGGACTACGAGCAGTACTTC.

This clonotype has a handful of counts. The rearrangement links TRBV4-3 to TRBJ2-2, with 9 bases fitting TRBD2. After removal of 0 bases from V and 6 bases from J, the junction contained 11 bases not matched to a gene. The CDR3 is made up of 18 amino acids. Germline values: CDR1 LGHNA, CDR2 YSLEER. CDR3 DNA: TGCGCCAGCAGCCAAGATCGATTAGCGGGAGTTCAGGCCGGGGAGCTGTTTTTT. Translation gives CASSQDRLAGVQAGELFF.

The CDR3 reads CASSPRDRGDTQYF. The CDR3 DNA sequence: TGTGCCAGCAGTCCCCGGGACAGGGGAGATACGCAGTATTTT. This chain joins TRBV27 and TRBJ2-3, with 10 bases identical to TRBD1. Trimming took 5 bases from V and 5 from J; bases not matched to a gene: 4. This CDR3 is 14 amino acids long. The germline V gene has CDR1 MNHEY and CDR2 SMNVEV (reference sequence).

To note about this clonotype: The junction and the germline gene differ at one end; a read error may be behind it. CDR3 protein: CASRFTSGDNEQFF. In DNA form, the CDR3 reads TGTGCCAGCCGCTTCACTAGCGGGGACAATGAGCAGTTCTTC. The J gene is TRBJ2-1, the V gene TRBV7-6; 10 bases agree with TRBD2. The germline gives CDR1 SGHVS, CDR2 FNYEAQ. This CDR3 region has 14 residues.

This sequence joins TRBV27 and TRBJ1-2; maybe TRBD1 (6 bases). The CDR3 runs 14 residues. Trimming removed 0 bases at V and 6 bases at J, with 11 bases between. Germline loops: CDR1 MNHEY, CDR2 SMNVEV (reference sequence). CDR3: CASSLSWGADGYTF. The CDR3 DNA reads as TGTGCCAGCAGTTTATCTTGGGGGGCCGATGGCTACACCTTC.